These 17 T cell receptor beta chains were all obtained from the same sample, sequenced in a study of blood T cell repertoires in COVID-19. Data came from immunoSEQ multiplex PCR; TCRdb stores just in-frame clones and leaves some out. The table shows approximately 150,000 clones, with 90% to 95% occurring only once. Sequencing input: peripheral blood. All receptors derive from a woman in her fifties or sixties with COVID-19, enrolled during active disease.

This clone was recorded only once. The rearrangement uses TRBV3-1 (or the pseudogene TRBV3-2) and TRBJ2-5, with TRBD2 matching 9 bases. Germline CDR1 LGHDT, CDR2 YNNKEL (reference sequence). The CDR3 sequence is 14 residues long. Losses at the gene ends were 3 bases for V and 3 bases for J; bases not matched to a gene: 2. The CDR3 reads CASSQLAGKETQYF. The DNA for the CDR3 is TGTGCCAGCAGCCAGCTAGCGGGAAAAGAGACCCAGTACTTC.

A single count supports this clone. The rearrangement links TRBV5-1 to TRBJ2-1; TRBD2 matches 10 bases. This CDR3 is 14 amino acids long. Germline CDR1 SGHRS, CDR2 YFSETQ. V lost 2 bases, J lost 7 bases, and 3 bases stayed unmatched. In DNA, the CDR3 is TGCGCCAGCAGCTTAGCGGGGGGGCTAAATGAGCAGTTCTTC. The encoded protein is CASSLAGGLNEQFF.

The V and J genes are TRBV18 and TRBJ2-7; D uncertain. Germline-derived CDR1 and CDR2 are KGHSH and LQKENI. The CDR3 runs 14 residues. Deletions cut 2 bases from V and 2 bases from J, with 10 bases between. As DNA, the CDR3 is TGTGCCAGCTCACCAGGGCAGGATACCTACGAGCAGTACTTC. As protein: CASSPGQDTYEQYF.

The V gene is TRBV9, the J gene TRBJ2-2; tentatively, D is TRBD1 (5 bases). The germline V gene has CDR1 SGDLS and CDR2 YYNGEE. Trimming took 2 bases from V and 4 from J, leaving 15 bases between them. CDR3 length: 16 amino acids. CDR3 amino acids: CASSVSGISGTGELFF. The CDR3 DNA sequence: TGTGCCAGCAGCGTTTCAGGGATTTCGGGCACCGGGGAGCTGTTTTTT. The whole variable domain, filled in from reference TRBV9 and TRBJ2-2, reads DSGVTQTPKHLITATGQRVTLRCSPRSGDLSVYWYQQSLDQGLQFLIQYYNGEERAKGNILERFSAQQFPDLHSELNLSSLELGDSALYFCASSVSGISGTGELFFGEGSRLTVL.

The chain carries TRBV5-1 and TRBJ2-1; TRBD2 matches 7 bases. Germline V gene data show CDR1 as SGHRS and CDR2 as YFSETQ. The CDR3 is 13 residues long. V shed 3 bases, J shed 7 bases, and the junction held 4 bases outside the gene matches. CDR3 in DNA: TGCGCCAGCAGCTCTCTAGCGGCGAATGAGCAGTTCTTC. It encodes CASSSLAANEQFF. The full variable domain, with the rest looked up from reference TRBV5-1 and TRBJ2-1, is KAGVTQTPRYLIKTRGQQVTLSCSPISGHRSVSWYQQTPGQGLQFLFEYFSETQRNKGNFPGRFSGRQFSNSRSEMNVSTLELGDSALYLCASSSLAANEQFFGPGTRLTVL.

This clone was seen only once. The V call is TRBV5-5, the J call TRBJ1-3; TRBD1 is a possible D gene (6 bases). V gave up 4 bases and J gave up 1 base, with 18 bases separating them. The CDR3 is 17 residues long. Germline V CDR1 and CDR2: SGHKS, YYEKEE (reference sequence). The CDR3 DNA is TGTGCCAGCAGCAAATTTTGGACAGAAACGTCTGGAAACACCATATATTTT. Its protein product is CASSKFWTETSGNTIYF.

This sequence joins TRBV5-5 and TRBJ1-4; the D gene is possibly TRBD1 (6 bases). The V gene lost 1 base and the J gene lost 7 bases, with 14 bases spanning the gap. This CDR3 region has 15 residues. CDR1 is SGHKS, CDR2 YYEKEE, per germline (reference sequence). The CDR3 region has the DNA TGTGCCAGCAGCTTGTCCAGGGGACGTGGTGAAAAACTGTTTTTT. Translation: CASSLSRGRGEKLFF. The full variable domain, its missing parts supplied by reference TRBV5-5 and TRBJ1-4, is DAGVTQSPTHLIKTRGQQVTLRCSPISGHKSVSWYQQVLGQGPQFIFQYYEKEERGRGNFPDRFSARQFPNYSSELNVNALLLGDSALYLCASSLSRGRGEKLFFGSGTQLSVL.

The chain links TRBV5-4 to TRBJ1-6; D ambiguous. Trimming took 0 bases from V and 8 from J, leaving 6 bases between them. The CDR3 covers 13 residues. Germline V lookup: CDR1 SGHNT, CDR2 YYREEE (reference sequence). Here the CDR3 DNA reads TGTGCCAGCAGCTTGGGGAGGGATTCACCCCTCCACTTT. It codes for CASSLGRDSPLHF.

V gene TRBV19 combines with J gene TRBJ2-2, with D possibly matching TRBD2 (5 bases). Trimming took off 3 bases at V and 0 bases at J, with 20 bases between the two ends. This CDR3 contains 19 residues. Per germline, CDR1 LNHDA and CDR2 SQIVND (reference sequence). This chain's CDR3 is CASSILAGRRLTNTGELFF. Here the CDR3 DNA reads TGTGCCAGTAGTATCTTGGCGGGCAGGAGACTAACGAACACCGGGGAGCTGTTTTTT.

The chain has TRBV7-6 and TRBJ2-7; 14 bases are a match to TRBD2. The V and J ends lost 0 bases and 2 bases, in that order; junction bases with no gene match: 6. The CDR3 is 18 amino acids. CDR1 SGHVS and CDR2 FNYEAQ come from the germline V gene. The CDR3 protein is CASSLALLTSGGAYEQYF. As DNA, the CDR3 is TGTGCCAGCAGCTTAGCCCTATTGACTAGCGGGGGGGCCTACGAGCAGTACTTC.

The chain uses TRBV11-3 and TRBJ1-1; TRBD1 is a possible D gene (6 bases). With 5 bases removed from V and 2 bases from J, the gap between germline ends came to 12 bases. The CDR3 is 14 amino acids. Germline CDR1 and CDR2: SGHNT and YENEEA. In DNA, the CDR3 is TGTGCCAGCAGCCTCGGACAGCCAAACACTGAAGCTTTCTTT. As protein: CASSLGQPNTEAFF.

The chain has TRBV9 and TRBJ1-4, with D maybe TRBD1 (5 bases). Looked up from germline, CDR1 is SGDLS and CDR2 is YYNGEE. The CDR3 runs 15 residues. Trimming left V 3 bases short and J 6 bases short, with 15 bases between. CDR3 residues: CASSADILGDEKLFF. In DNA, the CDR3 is TGTGCCAGCAGCGCCGACATCTTAGGGGATGAAAAACTGTTTTTT.

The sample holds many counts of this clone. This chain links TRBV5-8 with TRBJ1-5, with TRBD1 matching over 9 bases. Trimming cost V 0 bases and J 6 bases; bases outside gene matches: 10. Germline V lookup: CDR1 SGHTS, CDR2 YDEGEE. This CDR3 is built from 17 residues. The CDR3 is CASSLDRRTGVSQPQHF. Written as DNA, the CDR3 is TGTGCCAGCAGCTTGGATCGGAGGACAGGGGTGAGTCAGCCCCAGCATTTT.

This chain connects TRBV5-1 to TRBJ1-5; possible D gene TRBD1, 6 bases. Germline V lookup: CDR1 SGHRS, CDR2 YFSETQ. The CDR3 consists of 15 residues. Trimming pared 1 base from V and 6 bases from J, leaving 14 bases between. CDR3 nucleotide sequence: TGCGCCAGCAGCTTGTCGGGCAGGGGTGTTCAGCCCCAGCATTTT. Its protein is CASSLSGRGVQPQHF.

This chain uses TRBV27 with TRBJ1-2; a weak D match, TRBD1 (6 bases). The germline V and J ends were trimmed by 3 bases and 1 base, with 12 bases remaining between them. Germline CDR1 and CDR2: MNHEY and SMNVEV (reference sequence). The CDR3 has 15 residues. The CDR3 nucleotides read TGTGCCAGCAGTTTGGCGAAGGGGGTTAACTATGGCTACACCTTC. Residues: CASSLAKGVNYGYTF.

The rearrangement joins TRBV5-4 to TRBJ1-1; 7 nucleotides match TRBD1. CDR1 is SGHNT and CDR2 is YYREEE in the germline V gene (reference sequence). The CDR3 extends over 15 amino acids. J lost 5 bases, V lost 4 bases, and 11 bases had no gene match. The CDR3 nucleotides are TGTGCCAGCAGCGGCCAGAGGGGGCTGGGGACTGAAGCTTTCTTT. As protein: CASSGQRGLGTEAFF.

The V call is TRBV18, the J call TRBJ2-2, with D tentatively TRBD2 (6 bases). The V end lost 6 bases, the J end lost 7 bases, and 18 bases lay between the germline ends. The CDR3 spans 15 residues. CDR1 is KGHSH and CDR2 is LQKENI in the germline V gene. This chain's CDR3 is CASSSAGTLGGELFF. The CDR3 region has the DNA TGTGCCAGCTCCTCCGCGGGGACCCTCGGCGGGGAGCTGTTTTTT.